The rows below give T cell receptor beta chains drawn from one sample of a study of T-cell memory formation after mild COVID-19. One entry per CDR3 protein results from TCRdb running MiXCR on the 5' RACE reads. The sample yields over 400,000 distinct CDR3 sequences, under 25% seen once. Sequencing was carried out using PBMCs or a T cell subset sorted from them (not recorded which). The receptor source for this set is an adult woman who had mild COVID-19 (a few samples of this study predate the infection). Cell type and time point are not known. Each CDR3 is given with its conserved first and last residue. A D gene is named only where the DNA matches it firmly. Clone size is shown for a subset of rows, as once, few, many or a class of expanded clone.

clone_size: few
d_call: NA
j_call: TRBJ1-1
v_call: TRBV6-6
cdr3_nt: TGTGCCAGCAGTGGACCGGGACACGAAGCTTTCTTT
cdr3_aa: CASSGPGHEAFF

clone_size: few
d_call: NA
j_call: TRBJ2-5
v_call: TRBV19
cdr3_nt: TGTGCCAGTAGTATAGGGACCGGCCAAGAGACCCAGTACTTC
cdr3_aa: CASSIGTGQETQYF

clone_size: few
d_call: TRBD1
j_call: TRBJ2-1
v_call: TRBV20-1
cdr3_nt: TGCAGTGCTCCCCAGGACAGGTACAATGAGCAGTTCTTC
cdr3_aa: CSAPQDRYNEQFF

clone_size: NA
d_call: NA
j_call: TRBJ2-7
v_call: TRBV24-1
cdr3_nt: TGTGCCACCAGTGGGGTTGTGGCCGGAGGCGAGCAGTACTTC
cdr3_aa: CATSGVVAGGEQYF

clone_size: many
d_call: NA
j_call: TRBJ1-1
v_call: TRBV5-1
cdr3_nt: TGCGCCAGCAGCCCTAGGACAGACCTGAACACTGAAGCTTTCTTT
cdr3_aa: CASSPRTDLNTEAFF

clone_size: NA
d_call: TRBD1
j_call: TRBJ2-3
v_call: TRBV27
cdr3_nt: TGTGCCAGCAAGGATGGATGGACAGGGAATACAGATACGCAGTATTTT
cdr3_aa: CASKDGWTGNTDTQYF

clone_size: NA
d_call: TRBD2
j_call: TRBJ2-7
v_call: TRBV4-3
cdr3_nt: TGCGCCAGCAGCCAAGGAGCGGGAGTATCCGAGCAGTACTTC
cdr3_aa: CASSQGAGVSEQYF

clone_size: NA
d_call: TRBD1
j_call: TRBJ1-5
v_call: TRBV5-5
cdr3_nt: TGTGCCAGCAGCCCCGGACAGGTTAGCAATCAGCCCCAGCATTTT
cdr3_aa: CASSPGQVSNQPQHF

clone_size: few
d_call: NA
j_call: TRBJ2-3
v_call: TRBV4-1
cdr3_nt: TGCGCCAGCAGCCAAGACAAGGGATCGAGCACAGATACGCAGTATTTT
cdr3_aa: CASSQDKGSSTDTQYF

clone_size: NA
d_call: NA
j_call: TRBJ1-5
v_call: TRBV12-3/TRBV12-4
cdr3_nt: TGTGCCAGCCGACAGGAGCTTAGCAATCAGCCCCAGCATTTT
cdr3_aa: CASRQELSNQPQHF

clone_size: NA
d_call: TRBD1
j_call: TRBJ1-5
v_call: TRBV2
cdr3_nt: TGTGCCAGCAGTCAAGACAGGGGAGGGGATCAGCCCCAGCATTTT
cdr3_aa: CASSQDRGGDQPQHF

clone_size: NA
d_call: TRBD2
j_call: TRBJ2-1
v_call: TRBV24-1
cdr3_nt: TGTGCCACCAGTGACGGAGGACTAGCGGGAGGCGAGCAGTTCTTC
cdr3_aa: CATSDGGLAGGEQFF

clone_size: NA
d_call: NA
j_call: TRBJ1-4
v_call: TRBV2
cdr3_nt: TGTGCCAGCCAACGGGACGGCGATGAAAAACTGTTTTTT
cdr3_aa: CASQRDGDEKLFF

clone_size: few
d_call: NA
j_call: TRBJ1-1
v_call: TRBV19
cdr3_nt: TGTGCCAGTAGTATCCCTCTTGGGGGGGTAACTGAAGCTTTCTTT
cdr3_aa: CASSIPLGGVTEAFF

clone_size: NA
d_call: TRBD1
j_call: TRBJ2-5
v_call: TRBV9
cdr3_nt: TGTGCCAGCAGCCCTACAGGGGTTTCCCAAGAGACCCAGTACTTC
cdr3_aa: CASSPTGVSQETQYF

clone_size: NA
d_call: TRBD2
j_call: TRBJ2-7
v_call: TRBV7-9
cdr3_nt: TGTGCCAGCAGCGACTCAGCGGGAGGGCCCTACGAGCAGTACTTC
cdr3_aa: CASSDSAGGPYEQYF

clone_size: NA
d_call: NA
j_call: TRBJ2-1
v_call: TRBV7-9
cdr3_nt: TGTGCCAGCAGCTTAGAGACCTTTGAGCAGTTCTTC
cdr3_aa: CASSLETFEQFF

clone_size: NA
d_call: NA
j_call: TRBJ2-7
v_call: TRBV9
cdr3_nt: TGTGCCAGCAGCCTCAACTGGGGATCATACGAGCAGTACTTC
cdr3_aa: CASSLNWGSYEQYF

clone_size: few
d_call: TRBD1
j_call: TRBJ2-1
v_call: TRBV12-3/TRBV12-4
cdr3_nt: TGTGCCAGCAGCCCCGGGACAGGGGGTTTCAATGAGCAGTTCTTC
cdr3_aa: CASSPGTGGFNEQFF

clone_size: NA
d_call: NA
j_call: TRBJ2-3
v_call: TRBV5-1
cdr3_nt: TGCGCCAGCAGTTTTACAGGGAACCCGAGGCTAGATACGCAGTATTTT
cdr3_aa: CASSFTGNPRLDTQYF

clone_size: few
d_call: NA
j_call: TRBJ1-1
v_call: TRBV7-9
cdr3_nt: TGTGCCAGCAGCTCCCCCCGGGGAGACACTGAAGCTTTCTTT
cdr3_aa: CASSSPRGDTEAFF

clone_size: NA
d_call: NA
j_call: TRBJ1-2
v_call: TRBV6-5
cdr3_nt: TGTGCCAGCAGTTACGAGGCCGAGAATAACTATGGCTACACCTTC
cdr3_aa: CASSYEAENNYGYTF

clone_size: NA
d_call: NA
j_call: TRBJ2-5
v_call: TRBV11-2
cdr3_nt: TGTGCCAGCAGCCCGGGCCCCCAGTACTTC
cdr3_aa: CASSPGPQYF

clone_size: NA
d_call: TRBD2
j_call: TRBJ2-1
v_call: TRBV20-1
cdr3_nt: TGCAGTGCTAGCCTAGCGGGACCCTGGGATGAGCAGTTCTTC
cdr3_aa: CSASLAGPWDEQFF

clone_size: few
d_call: TRBD1
j_call: TRBJ2-6
v_call: TRBV7-9
cdr3_nt: TGTGCCAGCAGCTTAGGCATTGGCAGGGGGCAGTCTGGGGCCAACGTCCTGACTTTC
cdr3_aa: CASSLGIGRGQSGANVLTF

clone_size: NA
d_call: TRBD1
j_call: TRBJ1-5
v_call: TRBV27
cdr3_nt: TGTGCCAGCAGTACCGGGACAGCTAATCAGCCCCAGCATTTT
cdr3_aa: CASSTGTANQPQHF

clone_size: NA
d_call: TRBD1
j_call: TRBJ2-7
v_call: TRBV4-1
cdr3_nt: TGCGCCAGCAGCCAAGCAACGACAGGGGACGAGCAGTACTTC
cdr3_aa: CASSQATTGDEQYF

clone_size: NA
d_call: NA
j_call: TRBJ2-4
v_call: TRBV21-1
cdr3_nt: TGTGCCAGCAGCAAAGTGGGGACAGAGAGCTCCAAAAACATTCAGTACTTC
cdr3_aa: CASSKVGTESSKNIQYF

clone_size: few
d_call: NA
j_call: TRBJ2-7
v_call: TRBV19
cdr3_nt: TGTGCCAGTAGTATTCGGGATCCGTTTTACGAGCAGTACTTC
cdr3_aa: CASSIRDPFYEQYF

clone_size: NA
d_call: NA
j_call: TRBJ1-6
v_call: TRBV2
cdr3_nt: TGTGCCAGCAGTGTGGGTAGGGGAAGCAGTTCACCCCTCCACTTT
cdr3_aa: CASSVGRGSSSPLHF

clone_size: few
d_call: NA
j_call: TRBJ2-1
v_call: TRBV5-1
cdr3_nt: TGCGCCAGCAGCTTGGAGGGGTGGAATGAGCAGTTCTTC
cdr3_aa: CASSLEGWNEQFF

clone_size: once
d_call: TRBD2
j_call: TRBJ2-3
v_call: TRBV7-9
cdr3_nt: TGTGCCAGCAGGCCTACTAGCGGGAGGGCCAGCACAGATACGCAGTATTTT
cdr3_aa: CASRPTSGRASTDTQYF

clone_size: NA
d_call: NA
j_call: TRBJ2-7
v_call: TRBV27
cdr3_nt: TGTGCCAGCAGTTTACCAGGGTCCGAGCAGTACTTC
cdr3_aa: CASSLPGSEQYF

clone_size: NA
d_call: NA
j_call: TRBJ2-3
v_call: TRBV7-3
cdr3_nt: TGTGCCAGCAGCCCCTGGGTACTTCGTACGCAGTATTTT
cdr3_aa: CASSPWVLRTQYF

clone_size: few
d_call: NA
j_call: TRBJ2-3
v_call: TRBV7-2
cdr3_nt: TGTGCCAGCAGCTTAATGTTGGCAGATACGCAGTATTTT
cdr3_aa: CASSLMLADTQYF

clone_size: few
d_call: NA
j_call: TRBJ2-7
v_call: TRBV5-1
cdr3_nt: TGCGCCAGCAGCCCCTCGCGTAGTTTTCGATCCTACGAGCAGTACTTC
cdr3_aa: CASSPSRSFRSYEQYF

clone_size: NA
d_call: NA
j_call: TRBJ1-1
v_call: TRBV20-1
cdr3_nt: TGCAGTGCTAGAGATCCGCGGGGCACCCGAGGTGCTGAAGCTTTCTTT
cdr3_aa: CSARDPRGTRGAEAFF

clone_size: NA
d_call: NA
j_call: TRBJ1-4
v_call: TRBV29-1
cdr3_nt: TGCAGCGCCTACGGGACGGAGAATGAAAAACTGTTTTTT
cdr3_aa: CSAYGTENEKLFF

clone_size: NA
d_call: TRBD1
j_call: TRBJ2-7
v_call: TRBV5-1
cdr3_nt: TGCGCCAGCAGCGATCAGGGGGCATACGAGCAGTACTTC
cdr3_aa: CASSDQGAYEQYF

clone_size: NA
d_call: NA
j_call: TRBJ2-7
v_call: TRBV5-1
cdr3_nt: TGCGCCAGCAGCTTGGAAGGGGTTCGGCAGTACTTC
cdr3_aa: CASSLEGVRQYF

clone_size: NA
d_call: TRBD1
j_call: TRBJ2-3
v_call: TRBV4-1
cdr3_nt: TGCGCCAGCAGCCGGACAGGGGTGGATACGCAGTATTTT
cdr3_aa: CASSRTGVDTQYF

clone_size: NA
d_call: TRBD1
j_call: TRBJ1-1
v_call: TRBV12-3/TRBV12-4
cdr3_nt: TGTGCCAGCAGGGGACAGAGGAACACTGAAGCTTTCTTT
cdr3_aa: CASRGQRNTEAFF

clone_size: few
d_call: NA
j_call: TRBJ2-2
v_call: TRBV4-3
cdr3_nt: TGCGCCAGCAGCCAAGTCTCCACCGGGGAGCTGTTTTTT
cdr3_aa: CASSQVSTGELFF

clone_size: few
d_call: NA
j_call: TRBJ2-4
v_call: TRBV29-1
cdr3_nt: TGCAGCCCAAGAACCGGACAAGGGCACCCTGGAGCCAAAAACATTCAGTACTTC
cdr3_aa: CSPRTGQGHPGAKNIQYF

clone_size: NA
d_call: NA
j_call: TRBJ1-1
v_call: TRBV2
cdr3_nt: TGTGCCAGTCACCGGGACGGCGGCACTGAAGCTTTCTTT
cdr3_aa: CASHRDGGTEAFF

clone_size: NA
d_call: NA
j_call: TRBJ1-5
v_call: TRBV5-5
cdr3_nt: TGTGCCAGCAGCTTGGTCGCCGGGGTAAATCAGCCCCAGCATTTT
cdr3_aa: CASSLVAGVNQPQHF

clone_size: NA
d_call: NA
j_call: TRBJ2-3
v_call: TRBV7-9
cdr3_nt: TGTGCCAGCAACCTCGTAGACCAAGTGAATTTT
cdr3_aa: CASNLVDQVNF

clone_size: NA
d_call: NA
j_call: TRBJ1-5
v_call: TRBV24-1
cdr3_nt: TGTGCCACCAGTGATTGGGGCATAGGTCAGCCCCAGCATTTT
cdr3_aa: CATSDWGIGQPQHF

clone_size: few
d_call: NA
j_call: TRBJ2-6
v_call: TRBV7-9
cdr3_nt: TGTGCCAGCAGCACCGTTCGAGGAAGCGCCTCTGGGGCCAACGTCCTGACTTTC
cdr3_aa: CASSTVRGSASGANVLTF

clone_size: NA
d_call: NA
j_call: TRBJ1-1
v_call: TRBV12-3/TRBV12-4
cdr3_nt: TGTGCCAGCAGTTTGGAGCCCGGTGAAGCTTTCTTT
cdr3_aa: CASSLEPGEAFF

clone_size: few
d_call: NA
j_call: TRBJ2-1
v_call: TRBV15
cdr3_nt: TGTGCCACCAGCAGGGGTCGAGCGGCCAACTACAATGAGCAGTTCTTC
cdr3_aa: CATSRGRAANYNEQFF

clone_size: NA
d_call: NA
j_call: TRBJ2-2
v_call: TRBV30
cdr3_nt: TGTGCCTGGAGTGTAGCCGGCCCTGCGGAGCTGTTTTTT
cdr3_aa: CAWSVAGPAELFF

clone_size: NA
d_call: NA
j_call: TRBJ2-7
v_call: TRBV27
cdr3_nt: TGTGCCAGCAGTTTGGCAGGGCATCTCTCCTACGAGCAGTACTTC
cdr3_aa: CASSLAGHLSYEQYF

clone_size: NA
d_call: NA
j_call: TRBJ1-1
v_call: TRBV4-3
cdr3_nt: TGCGCCAGCAGCCATCGCCTCGCCTCAGGCCTCATGAACACTGAAGCTTTCTTT
cdr3_aa: CASSHRLASGLMNTEAFF